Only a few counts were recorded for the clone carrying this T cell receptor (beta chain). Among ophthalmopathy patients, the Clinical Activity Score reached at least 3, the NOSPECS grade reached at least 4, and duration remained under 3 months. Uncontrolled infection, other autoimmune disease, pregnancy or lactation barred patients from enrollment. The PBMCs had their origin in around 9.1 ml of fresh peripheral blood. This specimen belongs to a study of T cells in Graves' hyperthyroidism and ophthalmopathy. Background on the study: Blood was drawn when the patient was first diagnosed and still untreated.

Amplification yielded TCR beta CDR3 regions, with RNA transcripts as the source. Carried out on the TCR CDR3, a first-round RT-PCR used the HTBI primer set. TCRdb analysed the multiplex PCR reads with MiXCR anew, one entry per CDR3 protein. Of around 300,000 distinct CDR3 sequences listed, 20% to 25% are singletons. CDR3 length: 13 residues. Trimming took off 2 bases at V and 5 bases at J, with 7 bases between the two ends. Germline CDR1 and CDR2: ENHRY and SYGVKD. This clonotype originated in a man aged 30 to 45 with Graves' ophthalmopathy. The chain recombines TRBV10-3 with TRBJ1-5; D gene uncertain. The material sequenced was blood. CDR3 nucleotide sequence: TGTGCCATCAGTGAGGCCCGAGATCAGCCCCAGCATTTT. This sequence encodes CAISEARDQPQHF.